This T cell receptor (beta chain) was sequenced during a study of cytomegalovirus exposure and HLA in healthy donors. V shed 2 bases and J shed 4 bases, with 12 bases lying between them. This CDR3 comprises 15 residues. Germline CDR1 reads MNHEY; CDR2 reads SVGAGI. 60 Vbeta and 13 Jbeta primers were used in PCR. Here immunoSEQ multiplex PCR was the method, and the copy in TCRdb shows in-frame clones only, minus some. The sample lists 95,000 to 150,000 clones; 74% were seen once. Sequenced input: PBMCs. This sequence was found in a middle-aged man in good health and CMV-seropositive. The V gene is TRBV6-5, the J gene TRBJ1-5, with a tentative D call TRBD1 (6 bases). The CDR3 DNA sequence: TGTGCCAGCAGTTACGGTCAGGGGAGAAATCAGCCCCAGCATTTT. It specifies CASSYGQGRNQPQHF.